The present entry profiles one TCR beta chain with its context. The V and J ends lost 2 bases and 6 bases, in that order; junction bases with no gene match: 3. This CDR3 contains 14 residues. CDR1 is KGHSH and CDR2 is LQKENI in the germline V gene. The sample belongs to a study of T cells after posttransplantation cyclophosphamide. Only in-frame clones appear in the TCRdb table, and some are missing; sequencing was by immunoSEQ multiplex PCR. The sample includes approximately 52,000 clones, about 86% of them seen just once. The TCR sequence derives from a man aged 25 to 40 with a blood cancer, CMV-positive, and with a related stem cell donor. The chain joins TRBV18 to TRBJ2-1, with 8 bases that match TRBD1. The source material was PBMCs. The CDR3, as DNA: TGTGCCAGCTCACCAAGGACAGGGCTCAATGAGCAGTTCTTC. Translating gives CASSPRTGLNEQFF.